Listed here is a single TCR beta chain. These data are taken from a study of blood T cell repertoires in COVID-19. The germline V gene has CDR1 SQVTM and CDR2 ANQGSEA. The CDR3 consists of 12 residues. Trimming at V came to 3 bases and at J to 8 bases, leaving 6 bases not matched to a gene. TCRdb keeps only in-frame clones here, not all; method: immunoSEQ multiplex PCR. The data show under 300,000 clones, with about 93% seen just once and approximately 1.9% held by the top ten. The receptor comes from a woman between 18 and 29 years old who had recovered from COVID-19. V is TRBV29-1 and J is TRBJ1-2; 7 bases agree with TRBD1. Sequenced material: PBMCs or T cells enriched from blood (not recorded which). The CDR3 DNA sequence: TGCAGCGTTGAGCAGGGGGTGGGAGGCTACACCTTC. Translation gives CSVEQGVGGYTF.